This T cell receptor (beta chain) derives from a study of shared clonotypes between healthy human individuals. The V end was cut by 4 bases, the J end by 5 bases, with 6 bases between. The germline CDR1 and CDR2 sequences are SGHDT and YYEEEE. This CDR3 region has 11 residues. Clones were read by immunoSEQ multiplex PCR, and TCRdb kept only the in-frame ones, dropping some. The table has about 2.1 million clones, around 93% seen once. Naive-designated CD8 cells lacked CD45RO, were positively enriched for CCR7, and omitted terminally differentiated effector memory CD45RA+ cells. Sequenced material: naive CD8+ T cells from PBMCs. The sequence was collected from a man aged 18-30 years in good health. Some clones in this sample may be carry-over from other donors' samples. V and J are TRBV5-6 and TRBJ2-5; D is ambiguous. The CDR3 DNA follows: TGTGCCAGCAGCAAAACGGAGACCCAGTACTTC. Its protein product is CASSKTETQYF. The variable domain in full, completed from reference TRBV5-6 and TRBJ2-5, reads DAGVTQSPTHLIKTRGQQVTLRCSPKSGHDTVSWYQQALGQGPQFIFQYYEEEERQRGNFPDRFSGHQFPNYSSELNVNALLLGDSALYLCASSKTETQYFGPGTRLLVL.